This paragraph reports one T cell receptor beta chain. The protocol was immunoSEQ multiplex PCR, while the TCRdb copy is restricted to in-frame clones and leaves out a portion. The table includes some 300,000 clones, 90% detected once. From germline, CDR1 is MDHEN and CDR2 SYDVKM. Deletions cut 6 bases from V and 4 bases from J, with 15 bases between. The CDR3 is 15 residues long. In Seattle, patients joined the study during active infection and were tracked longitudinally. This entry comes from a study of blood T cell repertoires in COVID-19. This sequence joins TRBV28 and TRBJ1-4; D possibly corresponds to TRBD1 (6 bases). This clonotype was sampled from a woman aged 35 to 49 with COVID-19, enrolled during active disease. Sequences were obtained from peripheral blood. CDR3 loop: CASSARGHSNEKLFF. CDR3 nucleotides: TGTGCCAGCAGCGCCCGGGGACACAGTAATGAAAAACTGTTTTTT.